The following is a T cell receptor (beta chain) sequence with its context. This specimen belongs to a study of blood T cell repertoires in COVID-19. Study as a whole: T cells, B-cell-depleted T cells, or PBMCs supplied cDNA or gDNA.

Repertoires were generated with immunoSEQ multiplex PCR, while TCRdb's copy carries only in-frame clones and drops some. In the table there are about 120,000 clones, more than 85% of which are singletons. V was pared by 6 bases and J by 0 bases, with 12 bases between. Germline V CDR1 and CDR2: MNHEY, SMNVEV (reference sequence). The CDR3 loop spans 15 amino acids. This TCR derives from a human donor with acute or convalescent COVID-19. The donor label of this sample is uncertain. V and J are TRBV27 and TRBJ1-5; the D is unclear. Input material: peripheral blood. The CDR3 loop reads CASSKTGYSNQPQHF. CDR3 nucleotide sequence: TGTGCCAGCAGCAAGACGGGGTATAGCAATCAGCCCCAGCATTTT.